The rows below give T cell receptor beta chains drawn from one sample of a study of CD8 T cells in ankylosing spondylitis. TCRdb fed the 5' RACE reads into MiXCR, producing one record per CDR3 protein. The table lists more than 30,000 distinct CDR3 sequences, roughly 13% of them singletons. The sample was synovial fluid, either unsorted or a sorted T cell fraction (not recorded which). The receptors originated from a male donor with ankylosing spondylitis. Each CDR3 is given with its conserved first and last residue. A D gene is named only where the DNA matches it firmly. Part of the rows lack a size; the others show once, few, many or a class for expanded clones.

d_call	v_call	clone_size	j_call	cdr3_nt	cdr3_aa
NA	TRBV20-1	many	TRBJ1-1	TGCAGTTGTCAACAGGGGAACACTGAAGCTTTCTTT	CSCQQGNTEAFF
TRBD2	TRBV10-2	few	TRBJ2-2	TGCGCCAGCAGTTTTCTAGCGGGAGGTACCGGGGAGCTGTTTTTT	CASSFLAGGTGELFF
TRBD1	TRBV27	many	TRBJ2-2	TGTGCCAGCCGGACAGGGGACACCGGGGAGCTGTTTTTT	CASRTGDTGELFF
NA	TRBV20-1	many	TRBJ1-5	TGCAGTGCTAGAGAGGGGGGAGGTCAGCCCCAGCATTTT	CSAREGGGQPQHF
TRBD1	TRBV24-1	few	TRBJ1-5	TGTGCCACCAGTGATTATCGGACAGGGGCGAGCAATCAGCCCCAGCATTTT	CATSDYRTGASNQPQHF
TRBD2	TRBV27	few	TRBJ2-7	TGTGCCAGCAGTTCCCGACTAGCGGGGGGCCACGGAGACTACGAGCAGTACTTC	CASSSRLAGGHGDYEQYF
TRBD1	TRBV25-1	few	TRBJ1-5	TGTGCCAGCAGTGATGGAGGGACAGGGGGCAATCAGCCCCAGCATTTT	CASSDGGTGGNQPQHF
NA	TRBV4-3	NA	TRBJ2-2	TGCGCCAGCAGCCCATGGGAGTTAAGGAACACCGGGGAGCTGTTTTTT	CASSPWELRNTGELFF
NA	TRBV25-1	NA	TRBJ2-7	TGTGCCAGCAGTCGCCGGACAGACAAAACCTACGAGCAGTACTTC	CASSRRTDKTYEQYF
TRBD1	TRBV19	few	TRBJ2-1	TGTGCCAGTAGTATCACGGGACAGTTATACAATGAGCAGTTCTTC	CASSITGQLYNEQFF
NA	TRBV4-3	many	TRBJ1-1	TGCGCCACCCTTCCGGGACGGGGCAACATGAACACTGAAGCTTTCTTT	CATLPGRGNMNTEAFF
TRBD1	TRBV4-1	NA	TRBJ1-5	TGCGCCAGCAGCCAAGGGACAGGGTATCAGCCCCAGCATTTT	CASSQGTGYQPQHF
NA	TRBV10-3	few	TRBJ1-4	TGTGCCCCCGCCGTGGGGACAAGGCTAAATGAAAAACTGTTTTTT	CAPAVGTRLNEKLFF
NA	TRBV6-2/TRBV6-3	few	TRBJ2-1	TGTGCCAGCAGTTACTCTAGCTCCTACAATGAGCAGTTCTTC	CASSYSSSYNEQFF
NA	TRBV19	NA	TRBJ2-2	TGTGCCAGTAGGTGGAAAAACGGGGAGCTGTTTTTT	CASRWKNGELFF
NA	TRBV2	few	TRBJ2-7	TGTGCCAGCAGTGAGCGACTACCAATATACGAGCAGTACTTC	CASSERLPIYEQYF
NA	TRBV5-8	many	TRBJ1-4	TGTGCCAGCAGAGGGACAAATGAAAAACTGTTTTTT	CASRGTNEKLFF
TRBD2	TRBV20-1	NA	TRBJ2-1	TGCAGTGCTAGAGATAGCGGGGGGGCGGACAATGAGCAGTTCTTC	CSARDSGGADNEQFF
NA	TRBV5-6	NA	TRBJ1-2	TGTGCCAGCAGCTCCGCGTGGGTCTATGGCTACACCTTC	CASSSAWVYGYTF
TRBD1	TRBV6-1	few	TRBJ2-1	TGTGCCAGCAGGAAAGACAGGGACTCCTACAATGAGCAGTTCTTC	CASRKDRDSYNEQFF
NA	TRBV5-1	NA	TRBJ2-7	TGCGCCAGCACAGACGACCCCTACTACGAGCAGTACTTC	CASTDDPYYEQYF
TRBD2	TRBV4-3	many	TRBJ2-1	TGCGCCAGCAGCCAAGACGGGACTAGATACAATGAGCAGTTCTTC	CASSQDGTRYNEQFF
NA	TRBV20-1	NA	TRBJ1-1	TGCAGTGCTAGAGAGGGGTCGGGTGACGGGACTGAAGCTTTCTTT	CSAREGSGDGTEAFF
NA	TRBV6-1	NA	TRBJ2-1	TGTGCCAGCAGCCCTTTGGGGGGGCATGAGCAGTTCTTC	CASSPLGGHEQFF
TRBD2	TRBV30	few	TRBJ2-2	TGTGCCTGGAGTGGTCTAGCGGGGGTTGGTGGGGAGCTGTTTTTT	CAWSGLAGVGGELFF
TRBD1	TRBV2	many	TRBJ1-1	TGTGCCAGCAGTGAAAGGGCAGGGGGCTGGAACACTGAAGCTTTCTTT	CASSERAGGWNTEAFF
NA	TRBV28	many	TRBJ2-2	TGTGCCAGCAGTTCCCCCGGTGCGCCCGGGGAGCTGTTTTTT	CASSSPGAPGELFF
NA	TRBV20-1	NA	TRBJ2-2	TGCAGTGCTTCCTACAGGGGGCGCAGGCTAGCGGGAGTTCCCGGGGAGCTGTTTTTT	CSASYRGRRLAGVPGELFF
TRBD2	TRBV13	many	TRBJ2-1	TGTGCCAGCAGCTTACGAACTAGCGGGACCTCCTACAATGAGCAGTTCTTC	CASSLRTSGTSYNEQFF
TRBD2	TRBV6-5	many	TRBJ2-3	TGTGCCAGCAGTTCCTCAGCGGGAGGGAGCACAGATACGCAGTATTTT	CASSSSAGGSTDTQYF
TRBD1	TRBV7-8	many	TRBJ2-7	TGTGCCAGCAGCTCCGACAGGGGCTACGAGCAGTACTTC	CASSSDRGYEQYF
NA	TRBV7-9	many	TRBJ1-1	TGTGCCAGCAGCTTAGATGGGGTTATCACTGAAGCTTTCTTT	CASSLDGVITEAFF
NA	TRBV3-1	few	TRBJ2-1	TGTGCCAGCAGCGAAGCCGGCAACCGCTACAATGAGCAGTTCTTC	CASSEAGNRYNEQFF
NA	TRBV28	few	TRBJ2-7	TGTGCCAGCAGTCAATATCCCGAGGCGCGGGGATCGGCGCAGTACTTC	CASSQYPEARGSAQYF
NA	TRBV28	many	TRBJ2-3	TGTGCCAGCAGTAATTTTGGCACAACAAATACGCAGTATTTT	CASSNFGTTNTQYF
TRBD1	TRBV6-1	NA	TRBJ2-7	TGTGCCAGCAGGACGGGACAGGGGTCCTACGAGCAGTACTTC	CASRTGQGSYEQYF
NA	TRBV5-5	many	TRBJ2-5	TGTGCCAGCACGGGATTTACGGCCCAGTACTTC	CASTGFTAQYF
NA	TRBV29-1	few	TRBJ2-6	TGCAGCGTTCTTAATTCGGCTTCTGGGGCCAACGTCCTGACTTTC	CSVLNSASGANVLTF
NA	TRBV20-1	NA	TRBJ2-3	TGCAGTGCTCCCCCTGGTCGCACAGATACGCAGTATTTT	CSAPPGRTDTQYF
NA	TRBV15	few	TRBJ1-2	TGTGCCACCAGCGATGGACAGAGTGCAAGTGGCTACACCTTC	CATSDGQSASGYTF
NA	TRBV7-9	few	TRBJ1-1	TGTGCCAGCAGCTTACCGGGAGAAGCTTTCTTT	CASSLPGEAFF
NA	TRBV5-6	many	TRBJ2-1	TGTGCCAGCAGCCGCACCTACAATGAGCAGTTCTTC	CASSRTYNEQFF
TRBD1	TRBV20-1	medium-sized	TRBJ1-6	TGCAGTGCTCTCCCCGGGACAGAGAATTCACCCCTCCACTTT	CSALPGTENSPLHF
NA	TRBV4-1	many	TRBJ2-7	TGCGCCAGCAGCCAAGATAGAGAGCAGTACTTC	CASSQDREQYF
NA	TRBV3-1	NA	TRBJ1-2	TGTGCCAGCAGCCCACAGGGTCCCTCCTATGGCTACACCTTC	CASSPQGPSYGYTF
NA	TRBV25-1	NA	TRBJ2-6	TGTGCCAGCAGCTCCCTTCAGGCAGGGATCGCTGGGGCCAACGTCCTGACTTTC	CASSSLQAGIAGANVLTF
TRBD1	TRBV5-7	NA	TRBJ2-2	TGTGCCAGCAGCCCCGGGCCAGGGGGCTTCGGGGAGCTGTTTTTT	CASSPGPGGFGELFF
NA	TRBV29-1	many	TRBJ2-1	TGCAGCGTTGAAACCGGGAGCTACAATGAGCAGTTCTTC	CSVETGSYNEQFF
TRBD1	TRBV28	NA	TRBJ2-7	TGTGCCAGCGTGGACAGGGGGCCCTACGAGCAGTACTTC	CASVDRGPYEQYF
NA	TRBV6-4	many	TRBJ2-3	TGTGCCAGCAGCCAACTTGACACAGATACGCAGTATTTT	CASSQLDTDTQYF
NA	TRBV7-7	NA	TRBJ2-2	TGTGCTAGCAGCAAAACGACAGGGAACACCGGGGAGCTGTTTTTT	CASSKTTGNTGELFF